Shown below are 21 T cell receptor beta chains from a single sample sequenced in a study of T-cell reconstitution after alpha-beta-depleted transplantation in children. A TCRbeta library incorporating unique molecular identifiers was prepared. TCRdb reanalysed the PCR reads using MiXCR and keeps one entry per CDR3 protein. In the table there are about 130,000 distinct CDR3 sequences, about a tenth of which are singletons. This specimen was PBMCs, mostly from graft donor cells, taken 180 days after TCRalphabeta/CD19-depleted stem cell transplant. These receptors all stem from a girl under three years old who had a stem cell transplant for combined immunodeficiency, so the T cells may come from the graft donor.

This clonotype was found a few times. The chain has TRBV3-1 and TRBJ2-1, with TRBD2 matching over 8 bases. This CDR3 is 17 amino acids long. V lost 4 bases, J lost 2 bases, and 10 bases stayed unmatched. Germline V lookup: CDR1 LGHDT, CDR2 YNNKEL (reference sequence). In DNA, the CDR3 is TGTGCCAGCAGCCGACCTACTAGCGGTCGAGCCTACAATGAGCAGTTCTTC. Translating it yields CASSRPTSGRAYNEQFF.

This clonotype has at least ten counts. The V and J genes are TRBV20-1 and TRBJ1-2, with D perhaps matching TRBD1 (5 bases). The V end was cut by 1 base, the J end by 2 bases, with 17 bases between. Germline V gives CDR1 DFQATT, CDR2 SNEGSKA (reference sequence). This CDR3 has 16 residues. The CDR3 protein is CSARGPRTTGNYGYTF. DNA of the CDR3: TGCAGTGCTAGAGGCCCGAGGACAACGGGGAACTATGGCTACACCTTC.

The CDR3 loop is CASSPRDRGEKLFF. The DNA for the CDR3 is TGTGCCAGCTCACCCCGGGACAGGGGTGAAAAACTGTTTTTT. The chain combines TRBV18 with TRBJ1-4, with TRBD1 identical over 10 bases. In germline, CDR1 is KGHSH, CDR2 LQKENI. V lost 3 bases and J lost 7; bases outside the gene matches: 2. CDR3 length: 14 amino acids.

This sequence joins TRBV10-3 and TRBJ1-6, with D unclear. Germline values: CDR1 ENHRY, CDR2 SYGVKD. V shed 4 bases and J shed 7 bases, with 20 bases lying between them. This CDR3 has 17 residues. The CDR3, as DNA: TGTGCCATCAGTGTTAAAGGCTCTGGGGAGGCAAATTCACCCCTCCACTTT. Its protein is CAISVKGSGEANSPLHF.

The rearrangement joins TRBV5-4 to TRBJ2-1; D is uncertain. The germline gives CDR1 SGHNT, CDR2 YYREEE (reference sequence). This CDR3 has 11 amino acids. Trimming stripped 1 base from V and 6 bases from J, with 2 bases between. CDR3 sequence reads: CASSLSNEQFF. In nucleotides, the CDR3 is TGTGCCAGCAGCTTGTCCAATGAGCAGTTCTTC.

This clonotype was detected a few times. The rearrangement joins TRBV6-1 to TRBJ2-5; D is perhaps TRBD1 (6 bases). The V gene's germline CDR1 is MNHNS and CDR2 SASEGT. V lost 1 base and J 4 bases, leaving 22 bases between the germline ends. The CDR3 contains 18 residues. CDR3 bases: TGTGCCAGCAGTGAAGGGTTCTGGGGGCGAAATTTGGTAGAGACCCAGTACTTC. It translates to CASSEGFWGRNLVETQYF.

This clonotype has a handful of counts. The chain uses TRBV20-1 and TRBJ2-1; TRBD2 is a possible D gene (6 bases). Trimming pared 0 bases from V and 3 bases from J, leaving 21 bases between. Germline CDR1 DFQATT, CDR2 SNEGSKA (reference sequence). The CDR3 covers 18 residues. Here the CDR3 reads CSARDRLAAGFNYNEQFF. The CDR3, as DNA: TGCAGTGCTAGAGATCGGCTGGCGGCGGGATTTAACTACAATGAGCAGTTCTTC.

This clonotype occurred a few times. This rearrangement joins TRBV1 to TRBJ2-2; the table's TRBD2 call for D was not verified on the DNA. TRBV1 is a listed pseudogene. The CDR3 runs to 17 residues. In DNA form, the CDR3 reads TGCACCAGCAGCCAAGTTAGGCCGGGACTGAACACCGGGGAGCTGTTTTTT. This sequence encodes CTSSQVRPGLNTGELFF.

The V call is TRBV12-3 or TRBV12-4, the J call TRBJ2-3, with D maybe TRBD2 (7 bases). The germline V and J ends were trimmed by 6 bases and 2 bases, with 15 bases remaining between them. This CDR3 spans 15 amino acids. Here the CDR3 DNA reads TGTGCCAGCAGCCGAGCACGGGGGGCCACAGATACGCAGTATTTT. It is translated as CASSRARGATDTQYF.

This clonotype was recorded at least ten times. The V call is TRBV10-3, the J call TRBJ1-4, with 8 bases matching TRBD1. Germline CDR1 reads ENHRY; CDR2 reads SYGVKD. The CDR3 is made up of 17 amino acids. With 0 bases clipped from V and 5 bases from J, the junction kept 8 bases outside the gene matches. The CDR3 loop is CAISESETGGLNEKLFF. Here the CDR3 DNA reads TGTGCCATCAGTGAGTCGGAAACAGGGGGTTTAAATGAAAAACTGTTTTTT.

This chain uses TRBV15 with TRBJ1-5; a weak D match, TRBD1 (5 bases). CDR3 length equals 16 residues. V gave up 1 base and J gave up 9 bases, with 19 bases separating them. From germline, CDR1 is LNHNV and CDR2 YYDKDF (reference sequence). CDR3 bases: TGTGCCACCAGCAGAGTAGCAGGACACGGGCTTCGGCCCCAGCATTTT. It translates to CATSRVAGHGLRPQHF.

This clonotype was seen a few times. V and J are TRBV20-1 and TRBJ2-2, with D possibly being TRBD1 (6 bases). The CDR3 loop spans 14 amino acids. Per germline, CDR1 DFQATT and CDR2 SNEGSKA (reference sequence). Trimming removed 2 bases at V and 6 bases at J, with 13 bases between. CDR3 DNA sequence: TGCAGTGCTAGACGGGACATGGGAGCCGGGGAGCTGTTTTTT. It yields the protein CSARRDMGAGELFF.

The chain uses TRBV12-3 or TRBV12-4 and TRBJ2-3; 7 nucleotides align to TRBD2. CDR3 size: 17 residues. J was trimmed by 3 bases and V by 5 bases; bases with no gene match: 14. The DNA of the CDR3 is TGTGCCAGCAGTCCATCAGCGGGGAGACGGAGGACAGATACGCAGTATTTT. The encoded protein is CASSPSAGRRRTDTQYF.

There are a few counts of this clonotype. V is TRBV12-3 or TRBV12-4 and J is TRBJ2-5; a weak D match, TRBD2 (5 bases). The CDR3 is 14 amino acids. Trimming pared 3 bases from V and 7 bases from J, leaving 15 bases between. The CDR3 bases are TGTGCCAGCAGTTTGAGAGGGATTATGGTGACCCAGTACTTC. It is translated as CASSLRGIMVTQYF.

This clonotype showed up just a few times. This sequence joins TRBV5-6 and TRBJ2-3; a possible D gene is TRBD2 (5 bases). V lost 4 bases, J lost 0 bases, and 15 bases lay in between. Per germline, CDR1 SGHDT and CDR2 YYEEEE. This CDR3 has 16 residues. The CDR3 nucleotides read TGTGCCAGCAGCATTCGCGCCAGCGGAAGCACAGATACGCAGTATTTT. Protein: CASSIRASGSTDTQYF. Complete variable domain (other parts from reference TRBV5-6 and TRBJ2-3): DAGVTQSPTHLIKTRGQQVTLRCSPKSGHDTVSWYQQALGQGPQFIFQYYEEEERQRGNFPDRFSGHQFPNYSSELNVNALLLGDSALYLCASSIRASGSTDTQYFGPGTRLTVL.

This chain joins TRBV12-3 or TRBV12-4 and TRBJ1-5; D possibly corresponds to TRBD1 (5 bases). This CDR3 comprises 15 residues. With 3 bases removed from V and 4 bases from J, the gap between germline ends came to 13 bases. This chain's CDR3 is CASSFGGMGNQPQHF. In DNA, the CDR3 is TGTGCCAGCAGTTTTGGGGGTATGGGGAATCAGCCCCAGCATTTT.

The chain carries TRBV11-2 and TRBJ2-3; D is undetermined. Trimming removed 0 bases at V and 4 bases at J, with 8 bases between. CDR1 and CDR2 (germline): SGHAT, FQNNGV. This CDR3 contains 14 residues. DNA of the CDR3: TGTGCCAGCAGCTTAGATCGGCTAGCAGATACGCAGTATTTT. Its translation: CASSLDRLADTQYF.

Of note for this clonotype: No DNA is shown, since the ends of the CDR3 on it are uncertain; the CDR3 is the one TCRdb lists. The chain uses TRBV21-1 and TRBJ2-1; the table's D call, TRBD1, was not checked against the DNA. TRBV21-1 is a documented pseudogene. The CDR3 length is 16 residues, termini included. The CDR3 is CASSKVGGGAADEQFF.

A few counts support this clonotype. The chain joins TRBV30 to TRBJ2-3; tentative D call: TRBD2 (5 bases). Germline CDR1 is GTSNPN and CDR2 is SVGIG (reference sequence). This CDR3 region has 12 residues. V was pared by 5 bases and J by 4 bases, with 10 bases between. Here the CDR3 DNA reads TGTGCCTGGCGGATTAGCGCAGATACGCAGTATTTT. Translating gives CAWRISADTQYF. Together with reference TRBV30 and TRBJ2-3, the CDR3 gives the full variable domain: SQTIHQWPATLVQPVGSPLSLECTVEGTSNPNLYWYRQAAGRGLQLLFYSVGIGQISSEVPQNLSASRPQDRQFILSSKKLLLSDSGFYLCAWRISADTQYFGPGTRLTVL.

This clonotype was counted between two and nine times. CDR3 loop: CASSLAGLAGTNTQYF. The CDR3 region has the DNA TGTGCCAGCAGCTTAGCTGGACTAGCGGGGACAAATACGCAGTATTTT. The rearrangement joins TRBV7-2 to TRBJ2-3, with 12 nucleotides matching TRBD2. Unmatched junction bases numbered 5, after V lost 0 bases and J lost 7 bases. This CDR3 contains 16 residues. CDR1 SGHTA and CDR2 FQGNSA come from the germline V gene.

V is TRBV25-1 and J is TRBJ1-1, with a possible D match to TRBD1 (6 bases). Looked up from germline, CDR1 is MGHDK and CDR2 is SYGVNS. This CDR3 has 15 residues. Trimming cost V 1 base and J 1 base, with 10 bases left between them. The CDR3 is CASSEWGTWNTEAFF. The CDR3, as DNA: TGTGCCAGCAGTGAATGGGGGACATGGAACACTGAAGCTTTCTTT.